The present T cell receptor (beta chain) was sequenced within a study of cytomegalovirus exposure and HLA in healthy donors. PCR involved 60 Vbeta and 13 Jbeta primers. Data came from immunoSEQ multiplex PCR; TCRdb stores just in-frame clones and leaves some out. The table includes 65,000 to 95,000 clones, roughly four fifths detected once. Each donor was healthy, and each was a bone marrow donor. In its sample, this clone was seen once. The antigen remains undetermined. Overall study findings and caveats: In vitro checks showed that a few CMV-associated chains really do target CMV antigens. What a later analysis showed was that several of the most significant clusters appeared linked to common viral pathogens.

Trimming took 1 base from V and 1 from J, leaving 7 bases between them. The germline gives CDR1 SGHTA, CDR2 FQGNSA. This CDR3 spans 14 amino acids. The sequenced sample was PBMCs. The sequence came from a man between 65 and 85 years old in good health and CMV-seronegative. The chain carries TRBV7-2 and TRBJ1-1, with D uncertain. The CDR3 sequence: CASSLVLQNTEAFF. The CDR3 DNA sequence: TGTGCCAGCAGCTTAGTTTTACAGAACACTGAAGCTTTCTTT.